The rows below give T cell receptor beta chains drawn from one sample of a study of T cells in Graves' hyperthyroidism and ophthalmopathy. TCRdb re-called the multiplex PCR reads with MiXCR, one entry per CDR3 protein. Of 500,000 to 600,000 distinct CDR3 sequences in the sample, roughly 21% were seen once. The sample was blood. Source of these receptors: a middle-aged man with Graves' ophthalmopathy. Both conserved end residues are part of each CDR3. Each record gives: clone size, J gene, D gene, CDR3 length, V gene, CDR3 DNA, CDR3 protein. The D gene is left open where the match is weak. For some rows the clone size is stated as once, few or many, or as a class when expanded; others skip it.

size: .; J: TRBJ1-4; D: .; length: 13; V: TRBV5-1; DNA: TGCGCCAGCAGCTTGACGGTGAATGAAAAACTGTTTTTT; CDR3: CASSLTVNEKLFF
size: few; J: TRBJ2-2; D: .; length: 15; V: TRBV3-1; DNA: TGTGCCAGCAGGGGGACGGGGGCGAACACCGGGGAGCTGTTTTTT; CDR3: CASRGTGANTGELFF
size: few; J: TRBJ2-1; D: .; length: 16; V: TRBV5-1; DNA: TGCGCCAGCCGCGAAATGGGAGGCCGTATGAGGAATGAGCAGTTCTTC; CDR3: CASREMGGRMRNEQFF
size: .; J: TRBJ2-3; D: .; length: 16; V: TRBV4-2; DNA: TGTGCCAGCAGCCCAGGAACGGGGGCTTTCACAGATACGCAGTATTTT; CDR3: CASSPGTGAFTDTQYF
size: .; J: TRBJ1-1; D: .; length: 14; V: TRBV11-2; DNA: TGTGCCAGCAGCTTATACAGGGTCAACACTGAAGCTTTCTTT; CDR3: CASSLYRVNTEAFF
size: many; J: TRBJ1-1; D: TRBD1; length: 14; V: TRBV6-2/TRBV6-3; DNA: TGTGCCAGCAGTCTCAGGGGGCAAAACACTGAAGCTTTCTTT; CDR3: CASSLRGQNTEAFF
size: .; J: TRBJ2-5; D: .; length: 13; V: TRBV11-2; DNA: TGTGCCAGCAGCTTGGTGGCAAGTGAGACCCAGTACTTC; CDR3: CASSLVASETQYF
size: .; J: TRBJ2-3; D: TRBD2; length: 15; V: TRBV18; DNA: TGTGCCAGCTCACCAGGACTAGCGGGAAGAGATACGCAGTATTTT; CDR3: CASSPGLAGRDTQYF
size: .; J: TRBJ1-2; D: .; length: 13; V: TRBV6-1; DNA: TGTGCCAGCAGTTCATTTCCAGGGAGTGGCTACACCTTC; CDR3: CASSSFPGSGYTF
size: many; J: TRBJ2-3; D: .; length: 13; V: TRBV2; DNA: TGTGCCAGCAGTGAAGCGCTTGGAGATACGCAGTATTTT; CDR3: CASSEALGDTQYF
size: few; J: TRBJ2-1; D: .; length: 19; V: TRBV3-1; DNA: TGTGCCAGCAGCCCATACGTAGGTAGCGGGGACAGCTCCTACAATGAGCAGTTCTTC; CDR3: CASSPYVGSGDSSYNEQFF
size: many; J: TRBJ2-1; D: .; length: 13; V: TRBV10-3; DNA: TGTGCCATCAGGACCCAGGCTAGTAATGAGCAGTTCTTC; CDR3: CAIRTQASNEQFF
size: many; J: TRBJ2-7; D: .; length: 13; V: TRBV11-3; DNA: TGTGCCAGCAGTCGTGATGCCTCCTACGAGCAGTACTTC; CDR3: CASSRDASYEQYF
size: .; J: TRBJ1-2; D: TRBD1; length: 14; V: TRBV19; DNA: TGTGCCAGTACCTCCCGGACAGGGGACTATGGCTACACCTTC; CDR3: CASTSRTGDYGYTF
size: .; J: TRBJ1-1; D: .; length: 15; V: TRBV6-6; DNA: TGTGCCAGCAGTTACGAACCCTCCCAGAACACTGAAGCTTTCTTT; CDR3: CASSYEPSQNTEAFF
size: .; J: TRBJ2-2; D: TRBD2; length: 17; V: TRBV2; DNA: TGTGCCAGCAGTCGGACTAGCGGGGGCCCAATAACCGGGGAGCTGTTTTTT; CDR3: CASSRTSGGPITGELFF
size: .; J: TRBJ1-1; D: TRBD1; length: 13; V: TRBV7-2; DNA: TGTGCCAGCAGCGGAGACAGGGCCACTGAAGCTTTCTTT; CDR3: CASSGDRATEAFF
size: many; J: TRBJ2-2; D: TRBD2; length: 15; V: TRBV20-1; DNA: TGCAGTGCTGCCCGGACTAGCGGGAGCACCGGGGAGCTGTTTTTT; CDR3: CSAARTSGSTGELFF
size: few; J: TRBJ2-2; D: TRBD2; length: 18; V: TRBV6-1; DNA: TGTGCCAGCAAGAGGGGGACTAGCGGGAGGGCGCACACCGGGGAGCTGTTTTTT; CDR3: CASKRGTSGRAHTGELFF
size: few; J: TRBJ2-7; D: TRBD2; length: 17; V: TRBV5-1; DNA: TGCGCCAGCAGCTTCGGACTAGCGGGAGGGAGCTCCTACGAGCAGTACTTC; CDR3: CASSFGLAGGSSYEQYF
size: many; J: TRBJ2-3; D: .; length: 14; V: TRBV10-3; DNA: TGTGCCACCACTAGCACCCAAGGAACAGATACGCAGTATTTT; CDR3: CATTSTQGTDTQYF
size: .; J: TRBJ1-6; D: .; length: 14; V: TRBV20-1; DNA: TGCAGTGCTAGAGATTTGCAGGGGCTCTCGGCCCTCCACTTT; CDR3: CSARDLQGLSALHF
size: .; J: TRBJ2-4; D: .; length: 14; V: TRBV20-1; DNA: TGCAGTGCCCGGGACATTATGGTCAAAAACATTCAGTACTTC; CDR3: CSARDIMVKNIQYF
size: many; J: TRBJ2-5; D: .; length: 13; V: TRBV20-1; DNA: TGCAGTGCTAGTCCGATAGTTCAAGAGACCCAGTACTTC; CDR3: CSASPIVQETQYF
size: few; J: TRBJ1-5; D: .; length: 14; V: TRBV6-1; DNA: TGTGCCAGCAGTGAAAGACAGCGGGGTCAGCCCCAGCATTTT; CDR3: CASSERQRGQPQHF
size: few; J: TRBJ1-2; D: TRBD1; length: 17; V: TRBV5-4; DNA: TGTGCCAGCAGCCCGTCCCGGGACAGGGCCGATCGGAATGGCTACACCTTC; CDR3: CASSPSRDRADRNGYTF
size: few; J: TRBJ2-2; D: .; length: 16; V: TRBV6-1; DNA: TGTGCCAGCAGACCTACGAGATCAGGGGACACCGGGGAGCTGTTTTTT; CDR3: CASRPTRSGDTGELFF
size: few; J: TRBJ2-7; D: TRBD1; length: 15; V: TRBV5-6; DNA: TGTGCCAGCAGCTCACCTCCGGGACAGGGAGACGAGCAGTACTTC; CDR3: CASSSPPGQGDEQYF
size: many; J: TRBJ2-1; D: TRBD2; length: 16; V: TRBV6-2/TRBV6-3; DNA: TGTGCCAGCAGCCGCCCAGGAGCGGGAGGGTACAATGAGCAGTTCTTC; CDR3: CASSRPGAGGYNEQFF
size: few; J: TRBJ1-2; D: .; length: 13; V: TRBV7-9; DNA: TGTGCCAGCAGCCTGGGCATCGGGTATGGCTACACCTTC; CDR3: CASSLGIGYGYTF
size: .; J: TRBJ2-1; D: .; length: 15; V: TRBV15; DNA: TGTGCCACCAGCAGAGATCAAAAGGGGAGCAATGAGCAGTTCTTC; CDR3: CATSRDQKGSNEQFF
size: many; J: TRBJ2-4; D: .; length: 11; V: TRBV7-8; DNA: TGTGCCAGCAGCTTAATCAACATTCAGTACTTC; CDR3: CASSLINIQYF
size: many; J: TRBJ2-4; D: TRBD2; length: 14; V: TRBV2; DNA: TGTGCCAGCACCCCGCGGGGGGGATCGGACATTCAGTACTTC; CDR3: CASTPRGGSDIQYF
size: .; J: TRBJ1-1; D: .; length: 15; V: TRBV2; DNA: TGTGCCAGCAGCTTAGGTAGAGGAATGAACACTGAAACTTTCTTT; CDR3: CASSLGRGMNTETFF
size: few; J: TRBJ2-5; D: TRBD2; length: 16; V: TRBV27; DNA: TGTGCCAGCAGTCCCTTCTATAGCGGGAGTGGAGAGACCCAGTACTTC; CDR3: CASSPFYSGSGETQYF
size: few; J: TRBJ1-1; D: .; length: 12; V: TRBV30; DNA: TGTGCCTGGGGGAACATGAACACTGAAGCTTTCTTT; CDR3: CAWGNMNTEAFF
size: many; J: TRBJ1-4; D: TRBD1; length: 15; V: TRBV3-1; DNA: TGTGCCAGCAGCCACCGACAGGGGAAAGGTGAAAAACTGTTTTTT; CDR3: CASSHRQGKGEKLFF
size: many; J: TRBJ2-7; D: .; length: 14; V: TRBV27; DNA: TGTGCCAGCTCTCGGGACTCCCTTTCCCCCGAGCAGTACTTC; CDR3: CASSRDSLSPEQYF
size: .; J: TRBJ2-2; D: TRBD2; length: 9; V: TRBV27; DNA: TGTGCCAGCAGTAGCGGGATGTTTTTT; CDR3: CASSSGMFF
size: .; J: TRBJ2-7; D: .; length: 15; V: TRBV7-2; DNA: TGTGCCAGCACCACCCGAAGGGGGGACATCCGCGAGCAGCACTTC; CDR3: CASTTRRGDIREQHF
size: few; J: TRBJ1-5; D: .; length: 15; V: TRBV5-1; DNA: TGCGCCAGCAGCCCGGAGGGTGATCCCAATCAGCCCCAGCATTTT; CDR3: CASSPEGDPNQPQHF
size: many; J: TRBJ2-2; D: TRBD2; length: 16; V: TRBV11-2; DNA: TGTGCCAGCAGGTCGCTAGCGGGGGGAAACACCGGGGAGCTGTTTTTT; CDR3: CASRSLAGGNTGELFF
size: few; J: TRBJ1-1; D: .; length: 15; V: TRBV6-5; DNA: TGTGCCAGCAGTTACTCGGGGGCGCGGGACACTGAAGCTTTCTTT; CDR3: CASSYSGARDTEAFF
size: many; J: TRBJ1-5; D: .; length: 14; V: TRBV20-1; DNA: TGCAGTGCAACAGACAGTTATAGCAATCAGCCCCAGCATTTT; CDR3: CSATDSYSNQPQHF